A selection of T cell receptor beta chains follows, all from one sample in a study of T cell repertoires in aging, cancer and after chemotherapy. TCRdb fed the multiplex PCR reads into MiXCR, producing one record per CDR3 protein. Of more than 1,500 distinct CDR3 sequences listed, roughly a third are singletons. The sample consisted of blood. Receptors originate from a human donor with a solid tumor. CDR3s include the opening cysteine and the closing phenylalanine or tryptophan. The D gene is left open where the match is weak. Size is stated for part of the rows, as once, few or many counts, or as a class when the clone is expanded.

abundance: -; j_gene: TRBJ2-7; v_gene: TRBV5-5; d_gene: -; CDR3nt: TGTGCCAGCAGCTTGGTGCTGGGGGGCAAATCCTACGAGCAGTACTTC; CDR3aa: CASSLVLGGKSYEQYF
abundance: -; j_gene: TRBJ2-6; v_gene: TRBV27; d_gene: -; CDR3nt: TGTGCCAGCAGTTGGGTCAACTCTGGGGTCAACGTCCTGACTTTC; CDR3aa: CASSWVNSGVNVLTF
abundance: -; j_gene: TRBJ2-7; v_gene: TRBV6-5; d_gene: TRBD1; CDR3nt: TGTGCCAGCACCAACCCTCCCGGACAGGGGGCGTTCGAGCAGTACTTC; CDR3aa: CASTNPPGQGAFEQYF
abundance: few; j_gene: TRBJ2-3; v_gene: TRBV27; d_gene: TRBD2; CDR3nt: TGTGCCAGCAGTAGAGGCGGGAGTTTAACAGATACGCAGTATTTT; CDR3aa: CASSRGGSLTDTQYF
abundance: -; j_gene: TRBJ1-5; v_gene: TRBV19; d_gene: TRBD1; CDR3nt: TGTGCCAGTAGTTCCAGACAGGGCCGGGGTGAGCCCCAGCATTTT; CDR3aa: CASSSRQGRGEPQHF
abundance: -; j_gene: TRBJ1-4; v_gene: TRBV6-2/TRBV6-3; d_gene: -; CDR3nt: TGTGCCAGCAGTTACTCGATCAGGACAGCTTATAATGAAAAACTGTTTTTT; CDR3aa: CASSYSIRTAYNEKLFF
abundance: -; j_gene: TRBJ2-7; v_gene: TRBV7-4; d_gene: -; CDR3nt: TGTGCCAGCAGCTTACGACAAAGCCCCTACGAGCAGTACTTC; CDR3aa: CASSLRQSPYEQYF
abundance: -; j_gene: TRBJ1-2; v_gene: TRBV19; d_gene: -; CDR3nt: TGTGCCAGTAGTCTAGGCCATCTCTATGGCTACACCTTC; CDR3aa: CASSLGHLYGYTF
abundance: large; j_gene: TRBJ2-3; v_gene: TRBV29-1; d_gene: TRBD1; CDR3nt: TGCAGCGTTGTGCCGGACAGGGGTGGGACAGATACGCAGTATTTT; CDR3aa: CSVVPDRGGTDTQYF
abundance: few; j_gene: TRBJ2-3; v_gene: TRBV24-1; d_gene: TRBD2; CDR3nt: TGTGCCACCAGTGATTCCAGGACTAGCGGGACAGATACGCAGTATTTT; CDR3aa: CATSDSRTSGTDTQYF